These 13 T cell receptor beta chains were sequenced from one sample in a study of PD-1 blockade in classical Hodgkin lymphoma. Data came from immunoSEQ multiplex PCR; TCRdb stores just in-frame clones and leaves some out. The sample lists around 25,000 clones; approximately 65% were seen once. Time point given: cycle 4 day 1 (C4D1), after more than five weeks of nivolumab. There was relapse after autologous stem cell transplantation in every patient, and there was variation in brentuximab vedotin exposure. This specimen was peripheral blood mononuclear cells (PBMCs), taken before the fourth cycle of nivolumab. These receptors were obtained from a human donor with classical Hodgkin lymphoma.

This clone was detected a few times. At the DNA level, this CDR3 is encoded by other sequences in the same sample as well. The CDR3 region has the DNA TGTGCCAGCAGCCCGGAGCCTTTCTATGGCTACACCTTC. This codes for CASSPEPFYGYTF. The chain recombines TRBV7-2 with TRBJ1-2; D remains ambiguous. CDR1 and CDR2 (germline): SGHTA, FQGNSA. The CDR3 totals 13 residues. V shed 5 bases and J shed 4 bases, with 11 bases lying between them.

Written as DNA, the CDR3 is TGTGCCAGCAGTGACTTCGGGGACACCGGGGAGCTGTTTTTT. The encoded protein is CASSDFGDTGELFF. The chain joins TRBV6-4 to TRBJ2-2; possibly TRBD2 for D (5 bases). The germline CDR1 and CDR2 sequences are MRHNA and SNTAGT. This CDR3 comprises 14 residues. The V gene lost 1 base and the J gene lost 3 bases, with 6 bases spanning the gap.

V gene TRBV5-1 combines with J gene TRBJ2-2; D perhaps matches TRBD1 (5 bases). This CDR3 region has 13 residues. CDR1 is SGHRS, CDR2 YFSETQ, per germline. Between the trimmed V and J ends, which lost 5 bases and 3 bases, there was a span of 8 bases. CDR3 nucleotide sequence: TGCGCCAGCAGTAAACAGGACACCGGGGAGCTGTTTTTT. Residues: CASSKQDTGELFF.

J is TRBJ1-1 and V is TRBV6-6; D perhaps matches TRBD1 (5 bases). This CDR3 comprises 14 residues. Germline CDR1 and CDR2: MNHNY and SVGAGI (reference sequence). V lost 2 bases, J lost 5 bases, and 12 bases lay in between. The CDR3 DNA sequence: TGTGCCAGCAGTTACGGGACCTCGAGGACTGAAGCTTTCTTT. Encoded protein: CASSYGTSRTEAFF.

This clone was observed at least ten times. The rearrangement uses TRBV7-9 and TRBJ1-1; D possibly corresponds to TRBD1 (6 bases). The CDR3 is 14 amino acids. Germline V gene sequence: CDR1 SEHNR, CDR2 FQNEAQ (reference sequence). The V gene lost 0 bases and the J gene lost 2 bases, with 7 bases spanning the gap. The CDR3 region has the DNA TGTGCCAGCAGCTTAGCGGACAGTAACACTGAAGCTTTCTTT. Protein product: CASSLADSNTEAFF. The full variable domain, rest sourced from reference TRBV7-9 and TRBJ1-1, is DTGVSQNPRHKITKRGQNVTFRCDPISEHNRLYWYRQTLGQGPEFLTYFQNEAQLEKSRLLSDRFSAERPKGSFSTLEIQRTEQGDSAMYLCASSLADSNTEAFFGQGTRLTVV.

This clone occurred once. The CDR3 DNA sequence: TGTGCCAGCAGCTCCGACAGGGAGGATCGGTCCGAGCAGTACTTC. Protein: CASSSDREDRSEQYF. The chain couples TRBV5-4 to TRBJ2-7, with D perhaps TRBD1 (7 bases). There are 15 residues in the CDR3. Germline CDR1 SGHNT, CDR2 YYREEE (reference sequence). V was pared by 3 bases and J by 6 bases, with 19 bases between.

The chain couples TRBV30 to TRBJ1-6; tentatively, D is TRBD1 (5 bases). The V gene lost 0 bases and the J gene lost 7 bases, with 10 bases spanning the gap. Germline values: CDR1 GTSNPN, CDR2 SVGIG (reference sequence). CDR3 length: 14 amino acids. This chain's CDR3 is CAWSVQGTNSPLHF. CDR3 in DNA: TGTGCCTGGAGTGTTCAGGGTACGAATTCACCCCTCCACTTT.

The chain combines TRBV7-9 with TRBJ1-1; D gene ambiguous. Trimming left V 4 bases short and J 0 bases short, with 9 bases between. CDR3 length: 14 amino acids. From germline, CDR1 is SEHNR and CDR2 FQNEAQ (reference sequence). CDR3 coding DNA: TGTGCCAGCAGCTCTAGGACGGTGAACACTGAAGCTTTCTTT. Translated, it gives CASSSRTVNTEAFF.

This sequence joins TRBV28 and TRBJ1-2, with 10 bases matching TRBD1. Looked up from germline, CDR1 is MDHEN and CDR2 is SYDVKM. V dropped 6 bases and J dropped 6; count of bases not matched to a gene: 10. The CDR3 sequence is 15 residues long. CDR3 DNA sequence: TGTGCCAGCAGGCCGGGGACAGGGGATAGGCATGGCTACACCTTC. Protein: CASRPGTGDRHGYTF.

The rearrangement joins TRBV11-3 to TRBJ2-1; possibly TRBD1 for D (6 bases). Trimming removed 1 base at V and 8 bases at J, with 21 bases between. CDR1 is SGHNT and CDR2 is YENEEA in the germline V gene. The CDR3 contains 17 residues. The CDR3 region has the DNA TGTGCCAGCAGCTTAGGGCAACAGGGTAAGGTCATCGATGAGCAGTTCTTC. Its translation is CASSLGQQGKVIDEQFF.

This rearrangement joins TRBV7-8 to TRBJ1-1, with D unresolved. V lost 5 bases and J lost 1, with 14 bases in between. The germline gives CDR1 SGHVS, CDR2 FQNEAQ. The CDR3 loop spans 15 amino acids. The DNA of the CDR3 is TGTGCCAGCAGCGTATACTCGGTGGGGAACACTGAAGCTTTCTTT. This sequence encodes CASSVYSVGNTEAFF. The variable domain in full, with the rest retrieved from reference TRBV7-8 and TRBJ1-1, is GAGVSQSPRYKVAKRGQDVALRCDPISGHVSLFWYQQALGQGPEFLTYFQNEAQLDKSGLPSDRFFAERPEGSVSTLKIQRTQQEDSAVYLCASSVYSVGNTEAFFGQGTRLTVV.

This clone has only a few counts. The chain carries TRBV7-6 and TRBJ1-6; TRBD1 might be the D (6 bases). CDR3 size: 16 residues. The V end lost 2 bases, the J end lost 3 bases, and 11 bases lay between the germline ends. Germline V lookup: CDR1 SGHVS, CDR2 FNYEAQ. The CDR3 sequence is CASSLSQGHYNSPLHF. The CDR3, as DNA: TGTGCCAGCAGCTTATCGCAGGGACACTATAATTCACCCCTCCACTTT.

This clone was detected only a few times. The rearrangement joins TRBV7-6 to TRBJ2-5; D unresolved. The CDR3 sequence is 17 residues long. Trimming cost V 5 bases and J 5 bases, with 24 bases left between them. CDR1 and CDR2 from the germline V gene are SGHVS and FNYEAQ. The CDR3 sequence: CASSPLMGIDSKETQYF. The CDR3 DNA sequence: TGTGCCAGCAGCCCATTGATGGGAATAGATAGCAAGGAGACCCAGTACTTC.